This TCR beta chain was profiled in a study of blood T cell repertoires in COVID-19. Study details: The United States, Italy and Spain supplied acute and convalescent COVID-19 samples.

Method: immunoSEQ multiplex PCR; TCRdb's copy keeps in-frame clones and lacks some. The profile covers more than 200,000 clones, with around 80% appearing a single time and around 30% taken by the ten largest. Germline CDR1 is MNHEY and CDR2 is SVGEGT. CDR3 size: 13 residues. V was shortened by 5 bases and J by 11 bases, with 13 bases between the two germline ends. This sequence was found in a man aged 35 to 55 with acute or convalescent COVID-19. The sample taken for sequencing was peripheral blood. The genes are TRBV6-2 or TRBV6-3 and TRBJ1-6; D uncertain. Here the CDR3 DNA reads TGTGCCAGCAGTGGGCAGTCGTGGGCACCCCTCCACTTT. Protein product: CASSGQSWAPLHF.